This TCR beta chain was sequenced during a study of cytomegalovirus exposure and HLA in healthy donors. The PCR contained 60 Vbeta and 13 Jbeta primers. Profiling relied on immunoSEQ multiplex PCR, and the TCRdb table lists in-frame clones only, not all of them. The sample yields some 110,000 clones, 60% to 80% seen once. The study's findings and limits: Sequencing probably produced one cluster of sequence variants that were highly shared. The only immune exposure information that was available was CMV serostatus.

As to this clone: Its antigen is undetermined.

The V and J ends lost 3 bases and 2 bases, in that order; junction bases with no gene match: 5. CDR3 length: 15 amino acids. Per the germline V gene, CDR1 is SGHVS and CDR2 is FNYEAQ. The receptor was isolated from a boy younger than 18 in good health and CMV-seronegative. Sample: PBMCs. The chain uses TRBV7-6 and TRBJ2-7, with 9 positions matching TRBD1. DNA for the CDR3: TGTGCCAGCAGCTTCCAGGGACAGGGCCCCTACGAGCAGTACTTC. It is translated as CASSFQGQGPYEQYF.